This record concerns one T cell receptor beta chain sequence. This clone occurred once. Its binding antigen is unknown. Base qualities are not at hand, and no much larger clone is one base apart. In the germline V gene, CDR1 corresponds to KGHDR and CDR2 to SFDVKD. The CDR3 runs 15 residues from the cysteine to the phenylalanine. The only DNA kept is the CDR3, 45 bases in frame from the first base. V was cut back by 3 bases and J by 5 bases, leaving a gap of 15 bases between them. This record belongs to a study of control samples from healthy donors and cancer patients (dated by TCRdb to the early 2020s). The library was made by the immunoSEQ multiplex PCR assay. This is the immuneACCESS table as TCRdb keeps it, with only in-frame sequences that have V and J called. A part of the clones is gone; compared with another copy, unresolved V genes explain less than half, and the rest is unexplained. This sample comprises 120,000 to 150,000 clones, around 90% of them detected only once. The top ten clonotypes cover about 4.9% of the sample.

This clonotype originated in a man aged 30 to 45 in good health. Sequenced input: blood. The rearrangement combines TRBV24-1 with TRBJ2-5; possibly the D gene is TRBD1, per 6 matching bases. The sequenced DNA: TGTGCCACCAGTGATCCCACAGGGAATCGGGAGACCCAGTACTTC. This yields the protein CATSDPTGNRETQYF.